This entry describes one T cell receptor (beta chain). The data were obtained in a study of blood T cell repertoires in COVID-19. Trimming took 3 bases from V and 6 from J; bases not matched to a gene: 5. Per the germline V gene, CDR1 is SGHDN and CDR2 is FVKESK. CDR3 length equals 15 residues. Authors' processing steps: Amplifying reference gene primers gave estimates of nucleated cell counts. Repertoires were generated with immunoSEQ multiplex PCR, while TCRdb's copy carries only in-frame clones and drops some. V, J and clone size were drawn from that table, and D and trimming were deduced from the DNA. Counted here are 140,000 or so clones, more than 75% occurring once; the ten biggest clones make up 8% to 9%.

The TCR was taken from a woman aged 50 to 65 with active or convalescent COVID-19. Source material: peripheral blood. The chain is built from TRBV14 and TRBJ2-2; 9 nucleotides agree with TRBD1. The CDR3 spells CASSQGQGVAGELFF. The CDR3 DNA sequence: TGTGCCAGCAGCCAGGGACAGGGTGTAGCCGGGGAGCTGTTTTTT.